These 20 T cell receptor beta chains came from one sample sequenced in a study of CD8 T cells in Susac syndrome. The authors reverse transcribed 0.5 to 1 ug RNA with random hexamers. TCRdb used MiXCR to reprocess the immunoSEQ multiplex PCR reads, holding one entry per CDR3 protein. This table has over 100,000 distinct CDR3 sequences, less than 97% appearing once. Input material: CD4+ T cells from PBMCs. The origin of the receptors is a human donor in good health.

V is TRBV20-1 and J is TRBJ2-5, with D possibly TRBD2 on 6 matching bases. Trimming removed 3 bases from V and 6 bases from J, with 8 bases in between. CDR1 is DFQATT and CDR2 is SNEGSKA in the germline V gene (reference sequence). This CDR3 has 11 residues. The CDR3 loop is CSASSGQTQYF. The CDR3 DNA sequence: TGCAGTGCTAGTAGCGGCCAGACCCAGTACTTC.

The gene calls are TRBV4-1 and TRBJ2-2; D remains unclear. V was shortened by 7 bases and J by 0 bases, with 3 bases between the two germline ends. CDR1 and CDR2 from the germline V gene are MGHRA and YSYEKL. The CDR3 is 12 residues long. In DNA, the CDR3 is TGCGCCAGCACCCCGAACACCGGGGAGCTGTTTTTT. Protein: CASTPNTGELFF.

This clonotype showed up just once. The chain carries TRBV13 and TRBJ1-5; a possible D gene is TRBD1 (6 bases). Germline V CDR1 and CDR2: PRHDT, FYEKMQ (reference sequence). V lost 1 base and J 9 bases, leaving 10 bases between the germline ends. The CDR3 is 13 residues long. DNA for the CDR3: TGTGCCAGCAGCTTAGATGGGGGCATGCCCCAGCATTTT. This codes for CASSLDGGMPQHF. Using reference TRBV13 and TRBJ1-5 for the parts outside the CDR3, the full variable domain is AAGVIQSPRHLIKEKRETATLKCYPIPRHDTVYWYQQGPGQDPQFLISFYEKMQSDKGSIPDRFSAQQFSDYHSELNMSSLELGDSALYFCASSLDGGMPQHFGDGTRLSIL.

The rearrangement uses TRBV20-1 and TRBJ2-1; TRBD2 matches 15 bases. This CDR3 contains 16 residues. CDR1 is DFQATT and CDR2 is SNEGSKA in the germline V gene (reference sequence). Unmatched junction bases numbered 11, after V lost 6 bases and J lost 8 bases. Here the CDR3 DNA reads TGCAGTGCCCCTACCGGACTAGCGGGAGGGATCGATGAGCAGTTCTTC. Translation gives CSAPTGLAGGIDEQFF.

This chain links TRBV6-1 with TRBJ2-7; D not resolved. This CDR3 spans 13 amino acids. The V gene lost 1 base and the J gene lost 9 bases, with 13 bases spanning the gap. Germline CDR1 MNHNS, CDR2 SASEGT. The chain's CDR3 is CASSEVVARGQYF. In DNA form, the CDR3 reads TGTGCCAGCAGTGAAGTAGTCGCCCGCGGGCAGTACTTC.

V usage is TRBV7-6 and J usage is TRBJ2-5; 9 bases map to TRBD1. The germline V gene encodes CDR1 SGHVS and CDR2 FNYEAQ. The CDR3 extends over 17 amino acids. The J segment lost 4 bases and the V segment lost 4 bases, leaving 13 bases of the junction unmatched. The CDR3 DNA is TGTGCCAGCAGCTCCGGAGCCGGAACAGGGGGCAGAGAGACCCAGTACTTC. Amino acid sequence: CASSSGAGTGGRETQYF.

V is TRBV6-1 and J is TRBJ2-4, with 8 bases identical to TRBD1. Germline V lookup: CDR1 MNHNS, CDR2 SASEGT. The CDR3 consists of 16 residues. After removal of 3 bases from V and 1 base from J, the junction contained 5 bases not matched to a gene. CDR3 protein: CASSDRGLKAKNIQYF. As DNA, the CDR3 is TGTGCCAGCAGTGACAGGGGGCTAAAGGCCAAAAACATTCAGTACTTC.

The gene calls are TRBV5-6 and TRBJ2-1; 10 nucleotides align to TRBD2. Germline values: CDR1 SGHDT, CDR2 YYEEEE. CDR3 length equals 15 residues. Unmatched junction bases numbered 4, after V lost 0 bases and J lost 7 bases. CDR3 DNA sequence: TGTGCCAGCAGCTTGGGACTAGCGGGTCTTAATGAGCAGTTCTTC. Amino acids: CASSLGLAGLNEQFF.

The chain joins TRBV3-1 to TRBJ1-5, with TRBD1 as a possible D gene (5 bases). V lost 5 bases, J lost 6 bases, and 8 bases lay in between. The CDR3 covers 12 residues. The V gene's germline CDR1 is LGHDT and CDR2 YNNKEL (reference sequence). CDR3 bases: TGTGCCAGCAGCAATAGGGGTCAGCCCCAGCATTTT. This gives the protein CASSNRGQPQHF.

V usage is TRBV29-1 and J usage is TRBJ2-4; D remains ambiguous. Germline V gene lookup returns CDR1 SQVTM and CDR2 ANQGSEA. Between the trimmed V and J ends, which lost 4 bases and 8 bases, there was a span of 12 bases. The CDR3 covers 12 residues. The CDR3 DNA is TGCAGCGTTGTTTTGACGATCGACATTCAGTACTTC. The encoded protein is CSVVLTIDIQYF.

The chain couples TRBV7-3 to TRBJ1-1; D might be TRBD1 (5 bases). CDR1 and CDR2 from the germline V gene are SGHTA and FQGTGA. CDR3 length equals 14 residues. Trimming cost V 5 bases and J 1 base, with 11 bases left between them. The CDR3 nucleotides read TGTGCCAGCAGCCCCTCGACAGAGAACACTGAAGCTTTCTTT. This encodes CASSPSTENTEAFF.

The V call is TRBV6-2 or TRBV6-3, the J call TRBJ1-5; TRBD1 is a possible D gene (6 bases). The CDR3 is 15 residues long. Germline assignment: CDR1 MNHEY and CDR2 SVGEGT. Trimming stripped 6 bases from V and 1 base from J, with 13 bases between. CDR3: CASSLGQRSNQPQHF. The CDR3, as DNA: TGTGCCAGCAGCCTCGGACAGAGGAGCAATCAGCCCCAGCATTTT.

The chain carries TRBV20-1 and TRBJ1-2; weak D call: TRBD1 (6 bases). Looked up from germline, CDR1 is DFQATT and CDR2 is SNEGSKA (reference sequence). V was trimmed by 3 bases and J by 3 bases, leaving 17 bases between them. The CDR3 length is 15 residues. The CDR3 DNA reads as TGCAGTGCTAGCCTTAAGCCCTCAGGGGACTATGGCTACACCTTC. Translated, it gives CSASLKPSGDYGYTF.

This chain joins TRBV7-9 and TRBJ2-2, with D perhaps TRBD2 (6 bases). Trimming removed 4 bases from V and 5 bases from J, with 17 bases in between. This CDR3 comprises 16 residues. CDR1 is SEHNR and CDR2 is FQNEAQ in the germline V gene (reference sequence). As DNA, the CDR3 is TGTGCCAGCAGCTCCCCCAAAGCAGGGAGGACCGGGGAGCTGTTTTTT. Its translation: CASSSPKAGRTGELFF.

The rearrangement joins TRBV2 to TRBJ2-3; TRBD2 matches at 12 bases. This CDR3 is built from 16 residues. Germline V CDR1 and CDR2: SNHLY, FYNNEI. J lost 2 bases, V lost 6 bases, and 6 bases had no gene match. DNA of the CDR3: TGTGCCAGCAGGGGGGGACTAGCGGGTTACACAGATACGCAGTATTTT. Translated, it gives CASRGGLAGYTDTQYF. Looking up the rest from reference TRBV2 and TRBJ2-3 gives the full variable domain: EPEVTQTPSHQVTQMGQEVILRCVPISNHLYFYWYRQILGQKVEFLVSFYNNEISEKSEIFDDQFSVERPDGSNFTLKIRSTKLEDSAMYFCASRGGLAGYTDTQYFGPGTRLTVL.

The chain joins TRBV2 to TRBJ1-5, with D uncertain. Germline CDR1 is SNHLY and CDR2 is FYNNEI. This CDR3 spans 14 amino acids. Trimming took 4 bases from V and 3 from J, leaving 10 bases between them. The CDR3 DNA follows: TGTGCCAGCAGTGTCCTGGACGCCAATCAGCCCCAGCATTTT. Its translation: CASSVLDANQPQHF. Variable domain in full (rest from reference TRBV2 and TRBJ1-5): EPEVTQTPSHQVTQMGQEVILRCVPISNHLYFYWYRQILGQKVEFLVSFYNNEISEKSEIFDDQFSVERPDGSNFTLKIRSTKLEDSAMYFCASSVLDANQPQHFGDGTRLSIL.

V is TRBV4-3 and J is TRBJ2-2; 10 nucleotides line up with TRBD1. V lost 0 bases to trimming and J lost 6 bases; unmatched junction nucleotides: 7. Germline V gene data show CDR1 as LGHNA and CDR2 as YSLEER. The CDR3 has 17 amino acids. DNA of the CDR3: TGCGCCAGCAGCCAAGAACGATGGACAGGGGGACCCGGGGAGCTGTTTTTT. Protein: CASSQERWTGGPGELFF.

The chain carries TRBV5-6 and TRBJ2-2; 10 nucleotides line up with TRBD2. Germline V gives CDR1 SGHDT, CDR2 YYEEEE. The V segment lost 4 bases and the J segment 7 bases; nucleotides outside the gene matches: 7. The length of the CDR3 is 15 residues. The CDR3 loop reads CASSTAGGPIGELFF. CDR3 nucleotide sequence: TGTGCCAGCAGCACAGCGGGAGGGCCCATCGGGGAGCTGTTTTTT.

CDR3 amino acids: CATSLRKRGQETQYF. As DNA, the CDR3 is TGTGCCACCAGCCTAAGAAAGCGGGGCCAAGAGACCCAGTACTTC. The rearrangement links TRBV15 to TRBJ2-5; 7 bases align to TRBD2. The CDR3 consists of 15 residues. Germline values: CDR1 LNHNV, CDR2 YYDKDF (reference sequence). V trimming: 5 bases; J trimming: 1 base; junction bases outside the gene matches: 7.

J is TRBJ2-5 and V is TRBV6-2 or TRBV6-3, with D possibly TRBD1 on 5 matching bases. The V and J ends lost 3 bases and 7 bases respectively, with 18 bases between them. The CDR3 has 15 amino acids. Germline-derived CDR1 and CDR2 are MNHEY and SVGEGT. CDR3 sequence reads: CASSYRPDNLGTQYF. CDR3 in DNA: TGTGCCAGCAGTTATCGGCCGGACAACCTTGGGACCCAGTACTTC.